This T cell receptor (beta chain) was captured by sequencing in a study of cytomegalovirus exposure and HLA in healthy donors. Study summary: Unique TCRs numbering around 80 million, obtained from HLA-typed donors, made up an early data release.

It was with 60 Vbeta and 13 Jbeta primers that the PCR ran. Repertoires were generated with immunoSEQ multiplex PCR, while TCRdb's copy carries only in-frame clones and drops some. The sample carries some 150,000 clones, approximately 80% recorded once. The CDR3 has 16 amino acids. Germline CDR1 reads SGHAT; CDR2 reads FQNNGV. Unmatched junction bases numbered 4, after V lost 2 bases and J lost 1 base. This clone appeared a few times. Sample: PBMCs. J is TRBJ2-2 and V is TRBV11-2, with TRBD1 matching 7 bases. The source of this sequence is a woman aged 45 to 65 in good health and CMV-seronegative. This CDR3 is CASSLIRGRNTGELFF. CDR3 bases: TGTGCCAGCAGCTTAATCAGGGGGAGGAACACCGGGGAGCTGTTTTTT.